The subject of this entry is one TCR beta chain. Its specific antigen is unknown. No quality values exist for individual bases; no much larger clone is one base distant. To sequence the TCRbeta CDR3 region, genomic DNA was isolated from the sorted cells. The immunoSEQ Assay was used for sequencing of TCRbeta CDR3 regions. TCRdb limited this immuneACCESS table to in-frame rearrangements with V and J called. A share of clones is missing; checked studies link under half to unresolved V genes, and the rest is unexplained. Counted in this sample were over 60,000 clones; less than 90% of them appeared once. 0.66% of the sample belongs to the ten largest clones. This entry is derived from a study of OX40 agonist ivuxolimab in advanced cancers. As for the study more broadly: Ivuxolimab was an agonistic, fully human IgG2 monoclonal antibody directed against OX40 (CD134), a costimulatory receptor. The purpose of peripheral TCRbeta sequencing was to test whether ivuxolimab changed TCR sequence diversity and led to clonal T-cell expansion. Partial responses were achieved by three dose-escalation patients, of whom one had hepatocellular carcinoma and two had cutaneous melanoma. A male proportion of around 81% and a mean age of 60 years, ranging from about 23 to 90, were recorded for the dose-escalation cohort. The paper describes the monotherapy dose-escalation part (N ≈ 51 patients) of the phase I trial of ivuxolimab. Intravenous ivuxolimab was administered to patients every 2 weeks at six dose levels: 0.01, 0.1, 0.3, 1.5, 3 and 10 mg/kg. Of the approximately 50 dose-escalation patients, hepatocellular carcinoma was present in around 19, melanoma in some 15, renal cell carcinoma in 9 and head and neck cancer in 9. Prior anti-PD-1, anti-PD-L1 or anti-CTLA-4 therapy was permitted, and approximately 41% of dose-escalation patients had received checkpoint inhibitors. Summary of the overall study and its limitations: Antigen specificity was not determined for the clonally expanded peripheral T cells. In the 0.1-3.0 mg/kg groups, partial responders had among the lowest normalized peripheral clonal expansion, particularly in CD8+ T cells. On average, CD8+ T cells showed more expanded clones than CD4+ T cells after ivuxolimab. Clonal expansion of both CD4+ and CD8+ blood T cells was observed from baseline to week 6 at doses 0.1 to 3.0 mg/kg. Low levels of normalized T-cell clonal expansion were also seen in some nonresponding patients.

The trial excluded patients who had a history of autoimmune disease or were on systemic immunosuppression. Peripheral blood for TCR sequencing was drawn from every dose cohort at baseline, at cycle 4 day 1 and at cycle 7 day 1. Samples came from an open-label, multicenter, first-in-human phase I dose-escalation trial of ivuxolimab. Adults with locally advanced or metastatic melanoma, renal cell, hepatocellular, or head and neck squamous cell carcinoma were enrolled in the trial. Before TCR sequencing, CD4+ T cells and CD8+ T cells from peripheral blood were sorted into separate populations. The sequences come from CD4+ or CD8+ T cells sorted from blood, collected in a trial of the OX40 agonist ivuxolimab. This clonotype originated in an adult with an advanced solid tumor such as melanoma, head and neck, liver or kidney cancer.

The nucleotides are TGTGCCAGCAGAACTGGCCCGGGACAGGGGGGTGGCTACACCTTC. This codes for CASRTGPGQGGGYTF. This receptor chain uses TRBV6-6 and TRBJ1-2; 11 bases in between match TRBD1. The junction shows trimming of 6 bases on V and 7 bases on J, and the gene matches do not reach 10 bases of it. The germline V gene (reference sequence) supplies CDR1 MNHNY and CDR2 SVGAGI. The CDR3, from cysteine to phenylalanine, totals 15 residues. CDR3 DNA is the only sequence kept; it has 45 bases, read in frame from the first base.